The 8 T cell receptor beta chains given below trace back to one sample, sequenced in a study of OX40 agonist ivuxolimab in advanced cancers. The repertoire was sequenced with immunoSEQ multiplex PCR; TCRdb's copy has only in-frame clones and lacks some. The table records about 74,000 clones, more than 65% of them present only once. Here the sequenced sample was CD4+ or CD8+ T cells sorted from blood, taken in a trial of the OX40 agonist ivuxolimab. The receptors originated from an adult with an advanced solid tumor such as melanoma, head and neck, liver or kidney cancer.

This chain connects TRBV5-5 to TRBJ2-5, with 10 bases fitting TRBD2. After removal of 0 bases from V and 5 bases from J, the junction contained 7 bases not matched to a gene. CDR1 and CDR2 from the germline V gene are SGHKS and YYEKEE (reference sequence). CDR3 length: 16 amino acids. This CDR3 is CASSLDIAGGWETQYF. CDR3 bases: TGTGCCAGCAGCTTGGATATAGCGGGAGGTTGGGAGACCCAGTACTTC.

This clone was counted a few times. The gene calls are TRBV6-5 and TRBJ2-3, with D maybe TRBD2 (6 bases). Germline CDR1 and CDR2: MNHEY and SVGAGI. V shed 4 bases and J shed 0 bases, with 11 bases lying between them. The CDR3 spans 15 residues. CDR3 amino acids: CASSSRGASTDTQYF. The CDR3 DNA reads TGTGCCAGCAGTTCGCGCGGGGCTAGCACAGATACGCAGTATTTT.

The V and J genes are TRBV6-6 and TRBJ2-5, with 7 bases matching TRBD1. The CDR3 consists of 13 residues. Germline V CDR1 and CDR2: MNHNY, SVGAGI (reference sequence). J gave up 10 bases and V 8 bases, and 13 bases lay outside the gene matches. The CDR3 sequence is CASDPQGRDSQYF. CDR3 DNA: TGTGCCAGCGATCCACAGGGCCGGGACAGCCAGTACTTC.

CDR3 region: CASSQESAGGSDTQYF. The CDR3 DNA sequence: TGCGCCAGCAGCCAAGAATCAGCGGGAGGATCCGATACGCAGTATTTT. The chain recombines TRBV4-3 with TRBJ2-3, with 9 bases matching TRBD2. CDR1 and CDR2 from the germline V gene are LGHNA and YSLEER. This CDR3 spans 16 amino acids. Trimming removed 0 bases from V and 6 bases from J; junction bases left unmatched: 7.

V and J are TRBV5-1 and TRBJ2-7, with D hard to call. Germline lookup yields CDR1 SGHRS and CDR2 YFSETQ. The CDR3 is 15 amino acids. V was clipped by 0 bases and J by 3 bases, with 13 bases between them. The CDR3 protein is CASSLGGDGDYEQYF. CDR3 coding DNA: TGCGCCAGCAGCTTGGGTGGGGATGGTGACTACGAGCAGTACTTC.

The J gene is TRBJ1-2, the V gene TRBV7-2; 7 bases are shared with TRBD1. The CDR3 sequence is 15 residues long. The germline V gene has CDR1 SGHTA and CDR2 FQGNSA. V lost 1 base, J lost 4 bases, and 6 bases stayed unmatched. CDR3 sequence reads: CASSLVQGGGYGYTF. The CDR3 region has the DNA TGTGCCAGCAGCTTAGTCCAGGGGGGTGGCTATGGCTACACCTTC.

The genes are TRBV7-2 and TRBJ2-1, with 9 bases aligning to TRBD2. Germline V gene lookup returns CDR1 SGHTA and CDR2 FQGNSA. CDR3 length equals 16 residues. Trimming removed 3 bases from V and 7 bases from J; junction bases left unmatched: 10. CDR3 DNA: TGTGCCAGCAGCTTGAGCGTAGCGGGAGCTTGGAATGAGCAGTTCTTC. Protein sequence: CASSLSVAGAWNEQFF.

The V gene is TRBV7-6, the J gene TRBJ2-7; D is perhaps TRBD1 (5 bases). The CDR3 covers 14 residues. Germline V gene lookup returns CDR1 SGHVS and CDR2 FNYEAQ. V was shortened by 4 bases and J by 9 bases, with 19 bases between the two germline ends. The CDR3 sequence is CASSSPDSSGVQYF. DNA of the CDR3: TGTGCCAGCAGCTCGCCCGACAGTTCTGGCGTGCAGTACTTC.